These T cell receptor beta chains were read from a single sample in a study of blood T cell repertoires in COVID-19. Here immunoSEQ multiplex PCR was the method, and the copy in TCRdb shows in-frame clones only, minus some. The sample contains approximately 350,000 clones, roughly 90% of which appear only once. The specimen was peripheral blood. All receptors derive from a man aged 40-50 years with acute or convalescent COVID-19. Each CDR3 is given without its conserved first and last residue.

TRBV5-4,ASSLIAGNTGELF
TRBV6-5,ASSYSGGKNTQY
TRBV5-1,ASSLISPSGRPYNEQF
TRBV12-3/TRBV12-4,ASTLSGIEQF
TRBV4-1,ASSTYPAGSGSPLH
TRBV29-1,SAGDEQF
TRBV3-1/TRBV3-2,ASSQDRVQPQH
TRBV18,ASSLSPGQVSPLH
TRBV6-1,ASSEGTFTGNTIY
TRBV19,ASSSLVGARYT
TRBV7-2,ASSREGVGYQSSYNEQF
TRBV5-1,ASSLGDSMNTEAF
TRBV18,ASSPLRQFDTIY
TRBV28,ASSLGVGREAYEQY
TRBV4-2,ASSQDNGGGYEQY
TRBV28,ACRTALFEAF
TRBV11-2,ASSLERASGTQY
TRBV7-3,ASSLNPSPVGGSDYGYT
TRBV5-6,ASSFKGINNQPQH
TRBV3-1/TRBV3-2,ASSQMTSGNNEQF
TRBV27,ASSTGAAANEKLF
TRBV28,ASSSIPGREYRYYGYT
TRBV7-2,ASSLATSGGSYNEQF
TRBV18,ASSPTRTGGGEQY
TRBV6-2/TRBV6-3,ASNYLNQPQH
TRBV5-1,ASSLEGLDSPLH
TRBV11-2,ASSIRDTSTDTQY
TRBV5-1,ASSRTRGSAETTGTDTQY
TRBV25-1,ASSAGQGWDEKLF
TRBV24-1,ATSDPYRASYNEQF
TRBV15,ATSRDLEGFDYGYT
TRBV7-9,ASSLGQGASYT
TRBV28,ASRGRAAQPQH
TRBV7-8,ASTRQGTASYNEQF
TRBV29-1,SVVGTGDGGYT
TRBV15,ATSRDRGAGNTIY
TRBV5-4,ASSLGVNYGYT
TRBV2,ASGPDRANYGYT
TRBV5-4,ASSFVDRTNSPLH
TRBV4-2,ASSQVAGGFSYNEQF
TRBV30,AWSELDRGLTEAF
TRBV4-1,ASSAGVLYEQY
TRBV27,ASSLAPSSYNEQF
TRBV9,ASSVTGLSSGNTIY
TRBV19,ASSRLGNEQF
TRBV5-1,ASSLQGALGETQY
TRBV5-6,ASSFGTGELF
TRBV28,ASSTWTTNFNNEQF
TRBV11-2,ASSALSGQNIQY
TRBV5-1,ASSLVYRDRFLNTEAF
TRBV25-1,ASTPRRPMEETQY
TRBV6-5,ASSDRDVANVLT
TRBV7-9,ASSLDSILSAGELF
TRBV19,ASSTSDRHNSPLH
TRBV28,ASRGGSNWRTYEQY
TRBV6-2/TRBV6-3,ASSYSEYRDRGWGNQPQH
TRBV6-1,ASSEDREINEQF
TRBV28,ASSQQGGYGYT
TRBV18,ASSPPQGRAEAF